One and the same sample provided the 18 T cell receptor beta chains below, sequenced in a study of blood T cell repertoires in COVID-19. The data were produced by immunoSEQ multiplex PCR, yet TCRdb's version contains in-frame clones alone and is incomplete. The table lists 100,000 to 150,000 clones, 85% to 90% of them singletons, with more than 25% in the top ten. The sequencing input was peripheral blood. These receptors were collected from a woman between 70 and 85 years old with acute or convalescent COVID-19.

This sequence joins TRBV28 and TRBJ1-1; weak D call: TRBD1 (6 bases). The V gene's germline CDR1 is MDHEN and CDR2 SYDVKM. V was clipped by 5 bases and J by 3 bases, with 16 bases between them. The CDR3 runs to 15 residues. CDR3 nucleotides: TGTGCCAGCAGTCCCCCCCCGGGACATCACACTGAAGCTTTCTTT. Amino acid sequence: CASSPPPGHHTEAFF.

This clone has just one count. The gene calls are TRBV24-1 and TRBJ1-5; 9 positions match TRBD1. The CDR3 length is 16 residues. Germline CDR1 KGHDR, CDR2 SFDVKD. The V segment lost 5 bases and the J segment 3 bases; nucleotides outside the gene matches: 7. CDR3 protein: CATSGGGQGTNQPQHF. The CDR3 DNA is TGTGCCACCAGTGGGGGGGGACAGGGCACCAATCAGCCCCAGCATTTT.

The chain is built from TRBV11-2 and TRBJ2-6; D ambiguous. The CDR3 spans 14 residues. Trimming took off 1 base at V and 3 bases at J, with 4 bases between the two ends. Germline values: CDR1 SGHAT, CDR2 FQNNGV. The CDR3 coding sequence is TGTGCCAGCAGCTTAGTTCTTGGGGCCAACGTCCTGACTTTC. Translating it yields CASSLVLGANVLTF. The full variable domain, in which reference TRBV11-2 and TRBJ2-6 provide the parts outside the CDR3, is EAGVAQSPRYKIIEKRQSVAFWCNPISGHATLYWYQQILGQGPKLLIQFQNNGVVDDSQLPKDRFSAERLKGVDSTLKIQPAKLEDSAVYLCASSLVLGANVLTFGAGSRLTVL.

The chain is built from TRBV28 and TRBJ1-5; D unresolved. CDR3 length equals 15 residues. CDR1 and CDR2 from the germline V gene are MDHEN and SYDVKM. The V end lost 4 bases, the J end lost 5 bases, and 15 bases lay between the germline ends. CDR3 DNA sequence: TGTGCCAGCAGTTCCCCCCATGGCGGGGATCAGCCCCAGCATTTT. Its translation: CASSSPHGGDQPQHF.

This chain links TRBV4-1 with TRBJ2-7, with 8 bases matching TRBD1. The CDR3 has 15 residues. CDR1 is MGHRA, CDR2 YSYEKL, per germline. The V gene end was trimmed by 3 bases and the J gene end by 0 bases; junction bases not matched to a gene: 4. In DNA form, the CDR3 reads TGCGCCAGCAGCCAGGGACAGGTCGTCTCCTACGAGCAGTACTTC. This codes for CASSQGQVVSYEQYF.

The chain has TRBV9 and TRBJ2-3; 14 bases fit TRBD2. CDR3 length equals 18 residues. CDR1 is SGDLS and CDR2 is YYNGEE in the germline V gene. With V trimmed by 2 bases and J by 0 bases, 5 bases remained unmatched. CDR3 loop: CASSVGLAGALSTDTQYF. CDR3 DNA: TGTGCCAGCAGCGTGGGACTAGCGGGGGCCCTTAGCACAGATACGCAGTATTTT.

CDR3 in DNA: TGCGCCAGCAGCTTGGCCCTGTCTGCGGGGGCGCCCCTCCACTTT. Its translation is CASSLALSAGAPLHF. V and J are TRBV5-1 and TRBJ1-6, with D maybe TRBD1 (6 bases). The V gene's germline CDR1 is SGHRS and CDR2 YFSETQ. Trimming left V 0 bases short and J 13 bases short, with 17 bases between. The CDR3 consists of 15 residues.

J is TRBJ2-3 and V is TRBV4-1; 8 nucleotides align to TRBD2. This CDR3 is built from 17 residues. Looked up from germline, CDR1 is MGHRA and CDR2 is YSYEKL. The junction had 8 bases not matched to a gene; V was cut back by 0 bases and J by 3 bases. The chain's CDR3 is CASSQEGVAGRTDTQYF. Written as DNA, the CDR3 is TGCGCCAGCAGCCAAGAAGGGGTAGCGGGGAGGACAGATACGCAGTATTTT.

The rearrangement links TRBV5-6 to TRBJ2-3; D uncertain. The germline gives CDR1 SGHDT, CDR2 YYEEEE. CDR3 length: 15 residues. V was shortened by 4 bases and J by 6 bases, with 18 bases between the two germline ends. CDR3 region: CASSLLGDFSDTQYF. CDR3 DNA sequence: TGTGCCAGCAGCCTCCTCGGAGACTTTTCCGATACGCAGTATTTT.

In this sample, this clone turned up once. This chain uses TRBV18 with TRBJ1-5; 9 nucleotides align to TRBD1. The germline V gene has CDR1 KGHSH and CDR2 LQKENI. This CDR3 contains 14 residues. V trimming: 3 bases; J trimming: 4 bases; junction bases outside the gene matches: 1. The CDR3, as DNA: TGTGCCAGCTCACCGGACAGGGGTAATCAGCCCCAGCATTTT. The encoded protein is CASSPDRGNQPQHF.

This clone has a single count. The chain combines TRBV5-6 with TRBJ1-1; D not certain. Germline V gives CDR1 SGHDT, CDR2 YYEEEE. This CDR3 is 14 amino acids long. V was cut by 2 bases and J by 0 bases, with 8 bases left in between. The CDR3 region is CASSFGRLNTEAFF. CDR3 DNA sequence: TGTGCCAGCAGCTTTGGCAGATTGAACACTGAAGCTTTCTTT.

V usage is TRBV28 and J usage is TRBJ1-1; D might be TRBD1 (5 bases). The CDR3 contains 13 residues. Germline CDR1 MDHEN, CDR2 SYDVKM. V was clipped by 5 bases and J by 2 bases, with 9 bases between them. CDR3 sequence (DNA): TGTGCCAGCAGTCAGGGAAGAAACACTGAAGCTTTCTTT. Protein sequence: CASSQGRNTEAFF.

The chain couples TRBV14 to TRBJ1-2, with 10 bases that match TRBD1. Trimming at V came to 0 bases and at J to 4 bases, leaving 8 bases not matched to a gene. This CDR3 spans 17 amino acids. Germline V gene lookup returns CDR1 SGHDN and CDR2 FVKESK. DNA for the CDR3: TGTGCCAGCAGCCAAGATTGGGGACAGGGGCAAGCCTATGGCTACACCTTC. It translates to CASSQDWGQGQAYGYTF.

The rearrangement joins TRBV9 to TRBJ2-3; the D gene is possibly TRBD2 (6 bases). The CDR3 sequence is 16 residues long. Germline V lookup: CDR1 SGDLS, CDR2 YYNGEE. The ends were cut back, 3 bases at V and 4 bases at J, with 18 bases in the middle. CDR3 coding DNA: TGTGCCAGCAGCGCCCGCGGCGGGGATTTCGCAGATACGCAGTATTTT. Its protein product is CASSARGGDFADTQYF.

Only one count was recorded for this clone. The DNA for the CDR3 is TGTGCCAGCAGCCAAGGGACAGGGGACCGGGGCTATGGCTACACCTTC. As protein: CASSQGTGDRGYGYTF. The chain couples TRBV3-1 (or the pseudogene TRBV3-2) to TRBJ1-2; TRBD1 agrees at 9 bases. This CDR3 region has 16 residues. Unmatched junction bases numbered 7, after V lost 1 base and J lost 4 bases. Per the germline V gene, CDR1 is LGHDT and CDR2 is YNNKEL (reference sequence).

The CDR3 DNA reads TGTGCCAGCAGCTTATATCAGGGGGTCACTGAAGCTTTCTTT. The encoded protein is CASSLYQGVTEAFF. The chain links TRBV7-9 to TRBJ1-1, with 7 bases identical to TRBD1. V shed 2 bases and J 4 bases; nucleotides not matched to a gene: 4. The CDR3 is made up of 14 amino acids. The germline V gene has CDR1 SEHNR and CDR2 FQNEAQ (reference sequence).

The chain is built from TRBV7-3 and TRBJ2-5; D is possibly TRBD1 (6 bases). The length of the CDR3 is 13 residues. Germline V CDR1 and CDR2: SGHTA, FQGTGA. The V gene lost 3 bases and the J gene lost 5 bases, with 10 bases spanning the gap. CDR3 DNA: TGTGCCAGCAGCTTTCAGGGGAGCGAGACCCAGTACTTC. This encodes CASSFQGSETQYF.

The CDR3 DNA reads TGTGCCAGCAGCCTCCTATTTGCGGGGAATTCACCCCTCCACTTT. It yields the protein CASSLLFAGNSPLHF. J is TRBJ1-6 and V is TRBV4-2; D is ambiguous. Germline CDR1 is LGHNA and CDR2 is YNFKEQ. Trimming cost V 4 bases and J 7 bases, with 14 bases left between them. The CDR3 runs to 15 residues.